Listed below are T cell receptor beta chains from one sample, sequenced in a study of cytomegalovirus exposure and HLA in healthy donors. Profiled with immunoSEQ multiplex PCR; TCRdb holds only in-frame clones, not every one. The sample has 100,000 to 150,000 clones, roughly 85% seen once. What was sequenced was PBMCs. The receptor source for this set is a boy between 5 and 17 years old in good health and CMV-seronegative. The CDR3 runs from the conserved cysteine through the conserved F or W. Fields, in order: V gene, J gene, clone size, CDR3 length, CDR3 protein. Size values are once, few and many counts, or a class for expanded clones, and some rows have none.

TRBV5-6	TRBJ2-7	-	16	CASSLGGGRTAYEQYF
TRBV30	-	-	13	CARADRAGGEQYF
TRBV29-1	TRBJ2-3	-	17	CSVTGDRGQPSTDTQYF
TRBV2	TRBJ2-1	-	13	CASSSDRADEQFF
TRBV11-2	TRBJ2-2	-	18	CASSAGLAGGSKAGELFF
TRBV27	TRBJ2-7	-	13	CASSPGISYEQYF
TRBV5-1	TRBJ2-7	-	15	CASSLTGSSPYEQYF
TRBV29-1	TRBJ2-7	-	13	CSVLPTGSYEQYF
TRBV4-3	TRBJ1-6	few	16	CASSQDAGDANSPLHF
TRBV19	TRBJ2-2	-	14	CASSPPGVTGELFF
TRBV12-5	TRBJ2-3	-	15	CASGFLAGAHDTQYF
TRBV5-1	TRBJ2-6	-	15	CASSLEGAGANVLTF
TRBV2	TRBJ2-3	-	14	CASSARTSTDTQYF
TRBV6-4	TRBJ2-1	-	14	CASSDSPRNNEQFF
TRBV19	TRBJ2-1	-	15	CASSILAGGPHEQFF
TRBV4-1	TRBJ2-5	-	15	CASSQGAGLGETQYF
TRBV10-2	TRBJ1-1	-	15	CASSPSLQGSAEAFF
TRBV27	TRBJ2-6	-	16	CASSSSGGSGANVLTF
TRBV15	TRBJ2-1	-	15	CATSRAGLAGNEQFF
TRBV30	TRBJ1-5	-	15	CAWSTGTGDNQPQHF
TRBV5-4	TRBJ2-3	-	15	CASSFLPDRGDTQYF
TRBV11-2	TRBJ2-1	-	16	CASSSPDRAGYNEQFF
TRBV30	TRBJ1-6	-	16	CAWRERGRGGNSPLHF
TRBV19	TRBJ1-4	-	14	CASRGRQGNEKLFF
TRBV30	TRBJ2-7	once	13	CAWSGDREPKQYF
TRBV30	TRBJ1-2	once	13	CAWSPDRGYGYTF
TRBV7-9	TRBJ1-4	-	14	CASSFGRANEKLFF
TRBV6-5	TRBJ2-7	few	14	CASRDSRSSYEQYF
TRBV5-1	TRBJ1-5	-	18	CASSLAPNRQGSNQPQHF
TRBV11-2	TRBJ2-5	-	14	CASSFRDRVETQYF
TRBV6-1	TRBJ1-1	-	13	CASRRGPDTEAFF
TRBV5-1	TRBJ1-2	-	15	CASSLEEGVGYGYTF
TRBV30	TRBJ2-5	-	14	CAWSVRDSMETQYF
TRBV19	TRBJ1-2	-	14	CASSRTAANYGYTF
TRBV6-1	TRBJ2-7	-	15	CASSEESSASYEQYF
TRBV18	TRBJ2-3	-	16	CASSPREGSSTDTQYF
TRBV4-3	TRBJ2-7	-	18	CASSQARAAGTGGLEQYF
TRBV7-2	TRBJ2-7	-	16	CASSLSSGSATYEQYF
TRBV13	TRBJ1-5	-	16	CASSLGGPRVDQPQHF
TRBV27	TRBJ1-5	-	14	CASSLAYSNQPQHF
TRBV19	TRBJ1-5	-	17	CASSPGTGTYSNQPQHF
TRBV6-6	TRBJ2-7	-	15	CASSYSGQGANEQYF
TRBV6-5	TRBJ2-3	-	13	CASSLDWEDTQYF
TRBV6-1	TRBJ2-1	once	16	CASSVVRLSSYNEQFF
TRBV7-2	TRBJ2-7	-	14	CASSLGGRGNEQYF
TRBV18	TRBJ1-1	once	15	CASSPPLEATRGTFF